This T cell receptor beta chain was sequenced for a study of T cell responses to AZD1222 COVID-19 vaccine. Whole-study findings and limits: With two AZD1222 doses given, Spike-specific TCR breadth and depth both rose. Reports indicate that nearly half of spike-specific TCRs are directed at unmutated variant regions. Recipients of AZD1222 seropositive at baseline numbered only five or six. Dominant at 160-218 and 743-854, vaccine-associated CD4 TCRs also spanned spike.

Profiling relied on immunoSEQ multiplex PCR, and the TCRdb table lists in-frame clones only, not all of them. The sample lists under 150,000 clones, about 90% occurring once. In the case of this clone: The antigen remains unidentified.

The sequence derives from an adult in good health. The sequencing used peripheral blood, collected on day 0 of MenACWY control vaccination.

In DNA, the CDR3 is TGTGCCAGACGGGACCGTAGCTCCTACGAGCAGTACTTC. Translation gives CARRDRSSYEQYF. V usage is TRBV19 and J usage is TRBJ2-7; D may correspond to TRBD1 or TRBD2 (5 bases each). Trimming removed 9 bases at V and 0 bases at J, with 12 bases between. This CDR3 spans 13 amino acids. Per germline, CDR1 LNHDA and CDR2 SQIVND (reference sequence).